The sequence of this T cell receptor beta chain was determined in a study of cytomegalovirus exposure and HLA in healthy donors. The CDR3 runs to 13 residues. Germline lookup yields CDR1 MNHEY and CDR2 SMNVEV (reference sequence). Losses at the gene ends were 5 bases for V and 2 bases for J; bases not matched to a gene: 2. Points from the study as a whole: CMV serostatus alone was available as immune exposure information. Later on, a genetic analysis was performed. It linked a missense variant in DCLRE1C with V- and J-gene trimming of TCR beta. TCR sequences were mostly rare, though some public TCRs occurred in many donors.

The PCR was carried out with 60 Vbeta primers and 13 Jbeta primers. Sequencing used immunoSEQ multiplex PCR; TCRdb keeps in-frame clones, though not all of them. Among 100,000 to 120,000 clones listed, around 84% were seen once. This cohort consisted of healthy bone marrow donors. Comments on this clone: The antigen remains unidentified.

Sample: PBMCs. The chain uses TRBV27 and TRBJ2-7, with 8 bases matching TRBD1. The TCR originated in a woman aged 30 to 39 in good health and CMV-seronegative. The CDR3 loop is CASSIQGAYEQYF. DNA of the CDR3: TGTGCCAGCAGTATACAGGGGGCCTACGAGCAGTACTTC.